This T cell receptor (beta chain) was captured by sequencing in a study of CD8 T cells in ankylosing spondylitis. This clonotype was seen a few times. Its antigen is unidentified. Making the TCR beta libraries involved quantitative 5'-RACE with molecular barcodes. TCRdb reprocessed the 5' RACE reads via MiXCR and lists one record per CDR3 protein. The data show around 140,000 distinct CDR3 sequences, 15% to 20% seen once. Study-wide results and limits: Among TCR beta sequences, a motif of eight or nine highly homologous variants appeared characteristic of ankylosing spondylitis blood. Previous work reported some of these motif variants in the synovial fluid and blood of reactive arthritis.

Germline CDR1 reads DFQATT; CDR2 reads SNEGSKA (reference sequence). The CDR3 runs 14 residues. With V trimmed by 4 bases and J by 5 bases, 7 bases remained unmatched. This receptor was identified in a male donor with ankylosing spondylitis. V is TRBV20-1 and J is TRBJ1-5, with 8 bases lining up with TRBD1. The material sequenced was blood, either unsorted or a sorted T cell fraction (not recorded which). CDR3 in DNA: TGCAGTGCTACCGACAGGGGATCTGATCAGCCCCAGCATTTT. It specifies CSATDRGSDQPQHF.